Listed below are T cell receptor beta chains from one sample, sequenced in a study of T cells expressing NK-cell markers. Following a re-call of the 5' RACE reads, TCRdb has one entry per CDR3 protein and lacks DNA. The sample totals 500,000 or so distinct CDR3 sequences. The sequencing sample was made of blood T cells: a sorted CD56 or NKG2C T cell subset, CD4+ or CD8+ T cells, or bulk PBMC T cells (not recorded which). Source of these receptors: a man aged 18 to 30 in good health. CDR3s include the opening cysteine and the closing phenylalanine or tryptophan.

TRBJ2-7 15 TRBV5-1 CASSGRGESSYEQYF
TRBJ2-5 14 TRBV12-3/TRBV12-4 CASSLDLVGETQYF
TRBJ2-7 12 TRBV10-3 CAISPPSGSQYF
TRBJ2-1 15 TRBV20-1 CSARDFSTSIYEQFF
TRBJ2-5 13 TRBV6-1 CASSEFSGETQYF
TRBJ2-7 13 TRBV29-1 CSVARRAGDEQYF
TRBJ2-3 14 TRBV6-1 CAINVAGEPDTQYF
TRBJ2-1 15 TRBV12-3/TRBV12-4 CASSPDSRSYNEQFF
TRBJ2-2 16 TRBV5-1 CASRSGTGLNTGELFF
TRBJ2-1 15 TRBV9 CASSVYTSGRGEQFF
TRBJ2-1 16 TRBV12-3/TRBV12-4 CASSLYLAGVFTEQFF
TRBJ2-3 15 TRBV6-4 CASSETSGRADTQYF
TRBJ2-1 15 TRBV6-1 CANTEIAGGYNEQFF
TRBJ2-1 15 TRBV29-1 CSVQGQGVSYNEQFF
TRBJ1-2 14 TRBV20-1 CSPPLPGSRGGYTF
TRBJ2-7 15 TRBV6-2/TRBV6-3 CASGFDGTVTYEQYF
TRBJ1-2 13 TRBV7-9 CASSRTAIYGYTF
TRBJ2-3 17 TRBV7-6 CASSSHDRQGPKATQYF
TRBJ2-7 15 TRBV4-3 CASSQDFPKAYEQYF
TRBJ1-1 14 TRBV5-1 CASSPGRGNTEAFF
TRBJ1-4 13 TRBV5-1 CASRRELHEKLFF
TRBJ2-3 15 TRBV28 CASSGLASSTDTQYF
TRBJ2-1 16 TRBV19 CASSMFGLSSYNEQFF
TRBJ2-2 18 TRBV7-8 CASSPTWGSGSHPGELFF
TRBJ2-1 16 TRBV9 CASSERTSGIWGEQFF